The text below deals with one TCR beta chain. Its antigen is currently unknown. This sample is part of a study of T cells in pancreatic ductal adenocarcinoma. Whole-study results and caveats: Mean clonality was roughly 0.1 in tumors and about 0.079 in blood, not significantly different. Compared with tumor, blood showed more total productive templates and roughly 8-fold more clonotypes.

Profiled with immunoSEQ multiplex PCR; TCRdb holds only in-frame clones, not every one. The data show 31,000 or so clones, around 90% seen once. No neoadjuvant therapy was given to the selected pancreatic ductal adenocarcinoma patients before their surgery. Germline V gives CDR1 GTSNPN, CDR2 SVGIG (reference sequence). The CDR3 is 10 residues long. Trimming took 2 bases from V and 4 from J, leaving 2 bases between them. Sample: PBMCs. The chain is built from TRBV30 and TRBJ2-5; D is unclear. The TCR was taken from a human donor with pancreatic ductal adenocarcinoma. DNA of the CDR3: TGTGCCTGGAGTCGAGAGACCCAGTACTTC. It is translated as CAWSRETQYF.